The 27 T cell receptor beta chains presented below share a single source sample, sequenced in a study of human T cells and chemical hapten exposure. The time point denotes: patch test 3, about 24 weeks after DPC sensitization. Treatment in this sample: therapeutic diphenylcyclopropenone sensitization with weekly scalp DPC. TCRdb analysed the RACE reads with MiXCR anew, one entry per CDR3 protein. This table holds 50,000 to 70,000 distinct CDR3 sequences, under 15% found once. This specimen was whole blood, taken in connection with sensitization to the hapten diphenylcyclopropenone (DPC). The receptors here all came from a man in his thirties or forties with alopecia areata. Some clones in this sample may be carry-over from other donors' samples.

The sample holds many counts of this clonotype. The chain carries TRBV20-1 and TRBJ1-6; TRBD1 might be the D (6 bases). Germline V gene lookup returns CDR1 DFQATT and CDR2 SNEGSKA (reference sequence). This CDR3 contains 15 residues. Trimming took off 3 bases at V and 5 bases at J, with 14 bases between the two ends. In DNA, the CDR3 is TGCAGTGCTAGTGGGGGGCGGTTCAATAATTCACCCCTCCACTTT. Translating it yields CSASGGRFNNSPLHF.

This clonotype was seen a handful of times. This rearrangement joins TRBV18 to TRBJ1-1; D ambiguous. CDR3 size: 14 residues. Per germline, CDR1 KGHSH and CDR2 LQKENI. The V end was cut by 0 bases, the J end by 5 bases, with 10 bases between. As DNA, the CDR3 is TGTGCCAGCTCACCACCGTACCCAAAGACTGAAGCTTTCTTT. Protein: CASSPPYPKTEAFF. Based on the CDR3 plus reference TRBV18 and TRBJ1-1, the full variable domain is NAGVMQNPRHLVRRRGQEARLRCSPMKGHSHVYWYRQLPEEGLKFMVYLQKENIIDESGMPKERFSAEFPKEGPSILRIQQVVRGDSAAYFCASSPPYPKTEAFFGQGTRLTVV.

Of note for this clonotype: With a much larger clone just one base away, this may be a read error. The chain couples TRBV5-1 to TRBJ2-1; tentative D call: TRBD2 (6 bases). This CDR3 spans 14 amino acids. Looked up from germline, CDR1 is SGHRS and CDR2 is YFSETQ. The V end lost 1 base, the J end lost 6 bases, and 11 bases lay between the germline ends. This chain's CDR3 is CASSLSRRGNEQFF. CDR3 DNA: TGCGCCAGCAGCTTGTCGCGGCGGGGCAATGAGCAGTTCTTC.

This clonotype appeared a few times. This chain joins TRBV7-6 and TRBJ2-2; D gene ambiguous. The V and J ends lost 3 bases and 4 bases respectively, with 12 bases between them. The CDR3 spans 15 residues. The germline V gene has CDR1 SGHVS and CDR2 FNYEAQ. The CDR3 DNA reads TGTGCCAGCAGCTTGAGTGGGCGAGGCACCGGGGAGCTGTTTTTT. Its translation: CASSLSGRGTGELFF.

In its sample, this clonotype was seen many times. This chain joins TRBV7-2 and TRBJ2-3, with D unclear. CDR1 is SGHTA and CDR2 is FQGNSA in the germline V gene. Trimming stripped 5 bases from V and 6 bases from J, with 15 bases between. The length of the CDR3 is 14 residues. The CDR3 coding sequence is TGTGCCAGCAGCCCCTGGGCCCTACGGGATACGCAGTATTTT. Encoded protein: CASSPWALRDTQYF.

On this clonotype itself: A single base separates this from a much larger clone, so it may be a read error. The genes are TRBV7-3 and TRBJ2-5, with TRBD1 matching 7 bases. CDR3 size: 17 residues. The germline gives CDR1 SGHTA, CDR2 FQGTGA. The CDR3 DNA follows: TGTGTCAGCAGCTTAACTCATTCCCCGGGACAGCAAGAGACCCAGTACTTC. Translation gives CVSSLTHSPGQQETQYF.

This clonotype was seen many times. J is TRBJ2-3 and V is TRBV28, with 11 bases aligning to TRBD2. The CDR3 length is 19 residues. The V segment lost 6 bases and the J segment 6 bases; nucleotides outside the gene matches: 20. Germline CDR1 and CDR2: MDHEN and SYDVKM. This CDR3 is CASRRKTGLTSGGWDTQYF. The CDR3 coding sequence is TGTGCCAGCAGACGCAAGACCGGTCTTACTAGCGGGGGTTGGGATACGCAGTATTTT.

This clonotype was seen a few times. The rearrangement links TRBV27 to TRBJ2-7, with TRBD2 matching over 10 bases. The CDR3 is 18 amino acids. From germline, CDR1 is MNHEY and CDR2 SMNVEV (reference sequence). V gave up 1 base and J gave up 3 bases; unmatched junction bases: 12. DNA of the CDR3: TGTGCCAGCAGTTTATACTTCTCTAGCGGGGGCCTAAGCTACGAGCAGTACTTC. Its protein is CASSLYFSSGGLSYEQYF.

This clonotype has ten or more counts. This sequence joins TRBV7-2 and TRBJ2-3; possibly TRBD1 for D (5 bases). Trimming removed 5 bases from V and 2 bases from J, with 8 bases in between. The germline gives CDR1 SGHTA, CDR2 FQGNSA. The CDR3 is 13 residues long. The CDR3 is CASSTQVTDTQYF. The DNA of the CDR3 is TGTGCCAGCAGCACACAGGTCACAGATACGCAGTATTTT.

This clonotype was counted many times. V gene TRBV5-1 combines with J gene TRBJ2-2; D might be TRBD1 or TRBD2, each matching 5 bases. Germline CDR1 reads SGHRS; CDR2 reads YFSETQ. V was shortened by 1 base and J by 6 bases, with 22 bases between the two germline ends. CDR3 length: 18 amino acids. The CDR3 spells CASSLFGSRDAVAGELFF. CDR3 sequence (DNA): TGCGCCAGCAGCTTGTTTGGAAGCAGGGACGCGGTTGCCGGGGAGCTGTTTTTT.

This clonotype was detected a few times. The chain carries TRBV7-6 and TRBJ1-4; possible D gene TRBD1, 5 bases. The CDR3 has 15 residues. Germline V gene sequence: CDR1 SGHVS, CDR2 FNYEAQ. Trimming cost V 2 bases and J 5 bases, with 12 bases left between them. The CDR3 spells CASSLMGLGNEKLFF. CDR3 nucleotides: TGTGCCAGCAGCTTAATGGGACTAGGAAATGAAAAACTGTTTTTT.

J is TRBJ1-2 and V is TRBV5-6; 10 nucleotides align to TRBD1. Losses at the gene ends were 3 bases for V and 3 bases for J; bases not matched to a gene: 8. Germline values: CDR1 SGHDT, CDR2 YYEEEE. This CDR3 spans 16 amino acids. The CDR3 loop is CASSSGTGDSYYGYTF. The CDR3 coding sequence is TGTGCCAGCAGCTCCGGGACAGGGGACTCGTACTATGGCTACACCTTC. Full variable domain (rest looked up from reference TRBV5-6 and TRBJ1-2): DAGVTQSPTHLIKTRGQQVTLRCSPKSGHDTVSWYQQALGQGPQFIFQYYEEEERQRGNFPDRFSGHQFPNYSSELNVNALLLGDSALYLCASSSGTGDSYYGYTFGSGTRLTVV.

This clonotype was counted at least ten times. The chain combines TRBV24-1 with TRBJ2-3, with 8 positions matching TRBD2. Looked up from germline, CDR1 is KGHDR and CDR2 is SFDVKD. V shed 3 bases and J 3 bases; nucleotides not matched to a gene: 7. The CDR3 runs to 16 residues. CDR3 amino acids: CATSDTQRGSTDTQYF. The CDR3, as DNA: TGTGCCACCAGTGATACCCAGCGGGGGAGTACAGATACGCAGTATTTT.

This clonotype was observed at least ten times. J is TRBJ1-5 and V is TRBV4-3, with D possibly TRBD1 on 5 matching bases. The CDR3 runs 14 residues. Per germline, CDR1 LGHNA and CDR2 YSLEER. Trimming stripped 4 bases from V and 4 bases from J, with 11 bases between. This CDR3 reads CASSRTRGNQPQHF. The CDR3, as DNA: TGCGCCAGCAGCCGGACACGGGGGAATCAGCCCCAGCATTTT.

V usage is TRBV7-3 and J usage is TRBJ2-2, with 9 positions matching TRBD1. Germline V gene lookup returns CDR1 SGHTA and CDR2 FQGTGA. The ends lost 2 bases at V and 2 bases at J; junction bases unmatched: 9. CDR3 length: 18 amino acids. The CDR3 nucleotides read TGTGCCAGCAGCTTACGCCGGGACAGGGAGGAAAACACCGGGGAGCTGTTTTTT. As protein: CASSLRRDREENTGELFF.

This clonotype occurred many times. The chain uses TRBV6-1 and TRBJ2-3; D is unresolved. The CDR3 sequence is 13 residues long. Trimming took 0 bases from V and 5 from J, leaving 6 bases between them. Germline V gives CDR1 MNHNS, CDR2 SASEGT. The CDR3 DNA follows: TGTGCCAGCAGTGAAGCATGGGTAGATACGCAGTATTTT. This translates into CASSEAWVDTQYF.

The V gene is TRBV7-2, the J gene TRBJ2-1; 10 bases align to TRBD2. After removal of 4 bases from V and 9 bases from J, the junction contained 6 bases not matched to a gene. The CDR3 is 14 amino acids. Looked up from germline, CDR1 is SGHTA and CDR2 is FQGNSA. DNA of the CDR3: TGTGCCAGCAGCTCTAGCGGGGGTATGGGTGAGCAGTTCTTC. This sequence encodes CASSSSGGMGEQFF.

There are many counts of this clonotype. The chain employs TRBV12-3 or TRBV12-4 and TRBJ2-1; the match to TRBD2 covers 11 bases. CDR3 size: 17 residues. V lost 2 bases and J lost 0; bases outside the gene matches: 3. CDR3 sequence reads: CASSLRLAGYSYNEQFF. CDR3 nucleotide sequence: TGTGCCAGCAGTTTAAGACTAGCGGGATACTCCTACAATGAGCAGTTCTTC.

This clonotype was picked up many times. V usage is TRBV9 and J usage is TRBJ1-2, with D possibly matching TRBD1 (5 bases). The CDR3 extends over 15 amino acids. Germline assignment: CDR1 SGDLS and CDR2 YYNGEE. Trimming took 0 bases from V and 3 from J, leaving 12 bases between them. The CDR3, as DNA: TGTGCCAGCAGCGTAGAGGGGACGGCGCACTATGGCTACACCTTC. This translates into CASSVEGTAHYGYTF.

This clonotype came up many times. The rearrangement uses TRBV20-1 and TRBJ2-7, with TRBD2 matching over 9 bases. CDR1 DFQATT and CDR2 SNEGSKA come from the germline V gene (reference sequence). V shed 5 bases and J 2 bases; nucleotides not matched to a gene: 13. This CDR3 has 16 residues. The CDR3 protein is CSAPYPERGETYEQYF. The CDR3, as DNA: TGCAGTGCTCCTTACCCTGAGCGGGGGGAAACCTACGAGCAGTACTTC.

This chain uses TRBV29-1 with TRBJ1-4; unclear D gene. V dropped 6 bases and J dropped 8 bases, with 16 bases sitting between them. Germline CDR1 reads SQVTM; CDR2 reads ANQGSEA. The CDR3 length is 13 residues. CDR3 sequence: CSVRDGLGEKLFF. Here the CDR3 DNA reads TGCAGCGTCCGTGATGGCCTGGGCGAAAAACTGTTTTTT.

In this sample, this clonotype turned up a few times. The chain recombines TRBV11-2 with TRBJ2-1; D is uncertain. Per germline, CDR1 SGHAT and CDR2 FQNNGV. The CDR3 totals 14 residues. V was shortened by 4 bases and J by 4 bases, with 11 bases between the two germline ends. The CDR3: CASSSRHAYNEQFF. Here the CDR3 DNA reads TGTGCCAGCAGCTCTCGACATGCTTACAATGAGCAGTTCTTC.

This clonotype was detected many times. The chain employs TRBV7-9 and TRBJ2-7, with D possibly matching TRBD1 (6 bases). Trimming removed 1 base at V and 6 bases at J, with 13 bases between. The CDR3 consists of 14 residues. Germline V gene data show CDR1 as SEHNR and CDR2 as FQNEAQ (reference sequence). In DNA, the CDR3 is TGTGCCAGCAGCTTAGAAGGGCAGGGGCGCGAGCAGTACTTC. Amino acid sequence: CASSLEGQGREQYF.

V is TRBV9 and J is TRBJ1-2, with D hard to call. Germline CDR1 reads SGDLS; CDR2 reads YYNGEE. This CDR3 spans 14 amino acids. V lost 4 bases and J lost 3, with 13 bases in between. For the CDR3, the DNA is TGTGCCAGCAGCCCTCTAGGGAGGGACTATGGCTACACCTTC. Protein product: CASSPLGRDYGYTF.

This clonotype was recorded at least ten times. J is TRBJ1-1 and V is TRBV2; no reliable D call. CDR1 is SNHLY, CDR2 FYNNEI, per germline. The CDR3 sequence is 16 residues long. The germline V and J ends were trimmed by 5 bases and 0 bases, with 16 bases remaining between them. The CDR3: CASSPRRVGLNTEAFF. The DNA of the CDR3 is TGTGCCAGCAGTCCCCGGAGGGTCGGCTTGAACACTGAAGCTTTCTTT.

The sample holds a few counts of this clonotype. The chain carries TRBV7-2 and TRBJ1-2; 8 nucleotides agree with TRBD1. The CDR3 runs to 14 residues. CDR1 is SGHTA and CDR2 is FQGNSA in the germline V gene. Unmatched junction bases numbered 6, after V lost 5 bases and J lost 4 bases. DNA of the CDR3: TGTGCCAGCAGCCTCCACAGGGGGGGCTATGGCTACACCTTC. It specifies CASSLHRGGYGYTF.

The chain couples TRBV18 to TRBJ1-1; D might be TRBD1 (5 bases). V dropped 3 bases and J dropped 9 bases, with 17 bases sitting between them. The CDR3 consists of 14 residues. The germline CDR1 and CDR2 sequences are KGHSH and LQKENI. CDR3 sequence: CASSPPVTADKAFF. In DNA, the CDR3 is TGTGCCAGCTCACCCCCCGTGACAGCCGATAAAGCTTTCTTT.